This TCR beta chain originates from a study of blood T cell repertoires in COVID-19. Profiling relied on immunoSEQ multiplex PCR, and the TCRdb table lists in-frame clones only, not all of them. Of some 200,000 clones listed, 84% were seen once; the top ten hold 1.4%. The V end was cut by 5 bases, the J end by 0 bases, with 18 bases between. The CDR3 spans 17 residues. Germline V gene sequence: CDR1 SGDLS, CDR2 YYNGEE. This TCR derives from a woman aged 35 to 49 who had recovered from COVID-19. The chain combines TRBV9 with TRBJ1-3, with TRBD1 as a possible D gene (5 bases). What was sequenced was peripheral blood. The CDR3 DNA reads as TGTGCCAGCAGTCCATCCCCAAGAACAGGCTCTGGAAACACCATATATTTT. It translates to CASSPSPRTGSGNTIYF.